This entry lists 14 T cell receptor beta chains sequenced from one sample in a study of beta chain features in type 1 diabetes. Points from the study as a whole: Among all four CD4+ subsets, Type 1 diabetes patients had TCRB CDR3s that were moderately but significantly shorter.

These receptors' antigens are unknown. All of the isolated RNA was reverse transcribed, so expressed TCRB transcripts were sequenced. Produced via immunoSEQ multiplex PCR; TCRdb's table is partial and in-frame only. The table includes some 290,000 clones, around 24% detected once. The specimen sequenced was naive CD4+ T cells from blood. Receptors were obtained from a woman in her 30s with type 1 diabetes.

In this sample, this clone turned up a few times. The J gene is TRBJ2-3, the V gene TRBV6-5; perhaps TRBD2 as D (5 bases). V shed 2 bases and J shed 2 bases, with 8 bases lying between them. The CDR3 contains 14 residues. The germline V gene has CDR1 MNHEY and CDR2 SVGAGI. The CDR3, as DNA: TGTGCCAGCAGTTACGAGCTAGCCACAGATACGCAGTATTTT. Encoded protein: CASSYELATDTQYF.

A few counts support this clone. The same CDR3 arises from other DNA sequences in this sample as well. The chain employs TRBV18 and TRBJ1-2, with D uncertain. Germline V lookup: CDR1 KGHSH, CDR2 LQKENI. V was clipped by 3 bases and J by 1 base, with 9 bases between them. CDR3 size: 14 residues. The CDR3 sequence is CASSPRTGNYGYTF. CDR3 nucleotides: TGTGCCAGCTCACCCAGGACTGGTAACTATGGCTACACCTTC. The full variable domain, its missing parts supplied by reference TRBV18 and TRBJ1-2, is NAGVMQNPRHLVRRRGQEARLRCSPMKGHSHVYWYRQLPEEGLKFMVYLQKENIIDESGMPKERFSAEFPKEGPSILRIQQVVRGDSAAYFCASSPRTGNYGYTFGSGTRLTVV.

In DNA, the CDR3 is TGTGCCTGGAGGAAACAGGCTGTAGATGAAAAACTGTTTTTT. This encodes CAWRKQAVDEKLFF. The V gene is TRBV30, the J gene TRBJ1-4, with D perhaps TRBD1 (5 bases). Germline assignment: CDR1 GTSNPN and CDR2 SVGIG (reference sequence). V lost 3 bases and J 6 bases, leaving 14 bases between the germline ends. This CDR3 comprises 14 residues.

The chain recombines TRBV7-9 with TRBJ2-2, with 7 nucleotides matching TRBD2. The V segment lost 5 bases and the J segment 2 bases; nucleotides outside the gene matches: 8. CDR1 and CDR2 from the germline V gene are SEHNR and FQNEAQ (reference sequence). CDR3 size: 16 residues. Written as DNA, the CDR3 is TGTGCCAGCAGCGTAAGCGGGACGATAAACACCGGGGAGCTGTTTTTT. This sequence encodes CASSVSGTINTGELFF. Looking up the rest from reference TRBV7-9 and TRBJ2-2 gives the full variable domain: DTGVSQNPRHKITKRGQNVTFRCDPISEHNRLYWYRQTLGQGPEFLTYFQNEAQLEKSRLLSDRFSAERPKGSFSTLEIQRTEQGDSAMYLCASSVSGTINTGELFFGEGSRLTVL.

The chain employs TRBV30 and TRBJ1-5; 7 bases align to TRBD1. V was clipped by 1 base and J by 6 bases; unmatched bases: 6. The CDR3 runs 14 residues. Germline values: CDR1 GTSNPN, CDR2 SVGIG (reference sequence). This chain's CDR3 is CAWSDRGQGQPQHF. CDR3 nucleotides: TGTGCCTGGAGTGATAGGGGGCAGGGTCAGCCCCAGCATTTT.

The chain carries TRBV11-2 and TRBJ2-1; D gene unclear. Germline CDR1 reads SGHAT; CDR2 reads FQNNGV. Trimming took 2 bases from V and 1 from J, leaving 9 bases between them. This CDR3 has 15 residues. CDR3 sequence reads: CASSLRVGSYNEQFF. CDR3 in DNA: TGTGCCAGCAGCTTACGGGTTGGTTCCTACAATGAGCAGTTCTTC.

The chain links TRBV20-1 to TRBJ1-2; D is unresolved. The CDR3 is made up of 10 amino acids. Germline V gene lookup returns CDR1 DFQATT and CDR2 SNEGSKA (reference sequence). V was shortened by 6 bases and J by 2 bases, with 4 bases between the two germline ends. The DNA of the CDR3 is TGCAGTGCCACAAACTATGGCTACACCTTC. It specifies CSATNYGYTF.

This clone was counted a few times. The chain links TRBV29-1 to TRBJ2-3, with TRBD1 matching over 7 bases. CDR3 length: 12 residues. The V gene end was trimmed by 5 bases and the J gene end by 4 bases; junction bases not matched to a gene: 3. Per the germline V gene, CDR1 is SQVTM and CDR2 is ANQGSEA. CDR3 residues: CSVTGTADTQYF. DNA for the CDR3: TGCAGCGTTACCGGGACAGCAGATACGCAGTATTTT.

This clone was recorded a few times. CDR3 coding DNA: TGCGCCAGCAGCCTAGGACAGGTCTATGGCTACACCTTC. This codes for CASSLGQVYGYTF. This rearrangement joins TRBV4-1 to TRBJ1-2; 7 nucleotides line up with TRBD1. CDR1 and CDR2 from the germline V gene are MGHRA and YSYEKL. CDR3 length: 13 residues. Trimming at V came to 4 bases and at J to 4 bases, leaving 3 bases not matched to a gene.

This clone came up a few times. The CDR3, as DNA: TGTGCCACGGGGAAGGAAAACTATGGCTACACCTTC. Residues: CATGKENYGYTF. The chain joins TRBV10-3 to TRBJ1-2; no reliable D call. Germline values: CDR1 ENHRY, CDR2 SYGVKD. Trimming left V 10 bases short and J 2 bases short, with 11 bases between. The length of the CDR3 is 12 residues.

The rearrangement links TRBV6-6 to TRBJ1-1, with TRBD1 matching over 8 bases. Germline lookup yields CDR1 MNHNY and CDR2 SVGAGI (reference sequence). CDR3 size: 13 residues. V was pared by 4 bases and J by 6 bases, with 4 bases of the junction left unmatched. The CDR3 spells CASSSTGASEAFF. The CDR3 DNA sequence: TGTGCCAGCAGTTCGACAGGGGCCTCTGAAGCTTTCTTT.

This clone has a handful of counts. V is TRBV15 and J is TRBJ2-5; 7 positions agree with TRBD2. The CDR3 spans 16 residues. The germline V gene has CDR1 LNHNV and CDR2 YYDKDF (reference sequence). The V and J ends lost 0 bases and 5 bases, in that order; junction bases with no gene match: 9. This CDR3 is CATSRDLASGRETQYF. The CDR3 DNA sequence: TGTGCCACCAGCAGAGATCTGGCTAGCGGTCGGGAGACCCAGTACTTC.

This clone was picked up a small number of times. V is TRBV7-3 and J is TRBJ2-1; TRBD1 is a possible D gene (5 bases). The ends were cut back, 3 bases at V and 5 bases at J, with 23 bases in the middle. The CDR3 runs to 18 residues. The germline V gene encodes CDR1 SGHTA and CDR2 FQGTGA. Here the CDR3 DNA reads TGTGCCAGCAGCTTTATGCCGCGCAGGGAATATGGAAACAATGAGCAGTTCTTC. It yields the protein CASSFMPRREYGNNEQFF.

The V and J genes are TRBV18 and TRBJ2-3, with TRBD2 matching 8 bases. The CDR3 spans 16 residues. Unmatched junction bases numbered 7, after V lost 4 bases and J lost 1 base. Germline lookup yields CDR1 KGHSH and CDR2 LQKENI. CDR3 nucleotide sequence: TGTGCCAGCTCACGTACTAGCGGCCGGGGCACAGATACGCAGTATTTT. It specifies CASSRTSGRGTDTQYF.